This T cell receptor beta chain was documented in a study of shared clonotypes between healthy human individuals. Study summary: Each donor's CD4 naive and CD4 memory cells filled three plates apiece, CD8 naive two, and CD8 memory one. Study-level findings and limits: Represented genetic and exposure-history diversity was restricted by having few donors.

Germline V lookup: CDR1 SGHRS, CDR2 YFSETQ. The length of the CDR3 is 15 residues. V was trimmed by 3 bases and J by 0 bases, leaving 11 bases between them. Comments on this clone: Its target is not known.

Method: immunoSEQ multiplex PCR; TCRdb's copy keeps in-frame clones and lacks some. The sample has some 1,600,000 clones; around 98% are singletons. The rearrangement uses TRBV5-1 and TRBJ2-3; D call uncertain. The sequencing sample was made of naive CD4+ T cells sorted from blood. The sample's subset: CD45RA+ positively selected. This receptor was obtained from a man aged 30 to 45 in good health. This CDR3 is CASSWAATSTDTQYF. The CDR3 DNA follows: TGCGCCAGCAGCTGGGCGGCAACTAGCACAGATACGCAGTATTTT.